The 28 T cell receptor beta chains listed next were all sequenced from one sample in a study of blood T cells in healthy people across ages. Next came a second PCR, run for about 6 to 11 cycles, which used a sample-barcoded 5' primer along with a J-beta primer mix. TCRdb fed the 5' RACE reads into MiXCR, producing one record per CDR3 protein. The table includes around 620,000 distinct CDR3 sequences, 25% to 30% detected once. Sequencing was performed on blood. These receptors were obtained from a woman in her seventies in good health.

This chain connects TRBV4-2 to TRBJ1-4; D is uncertain. V was cut by 4 bases and J by 0 bases, with 9 bases left in between. The CDR3 is 15 residues long. The V gene's germline CDR1 is LGHNA and CDR2 YNFKEQ. The CDR3 sequence is CASSPKRSTNEKLFF. The CDR3 DNA reads TGTGCCAGCAGCCCTAAGAGGTCAACTAATGAAAAACTGTTTTTT.

DNA of the CDR3: TGCGCCAGCAGCCTCCGGGGACACCACGAGCAGTACTTC. Its protein is CASSLRGHHEQYF. The chain employs TRBV4-3 and TRBJ2-7; tentatively, D is TRBD1 (6 bases). CDR3 length equals 13 residues. Trimming took 4 bases from V and 5 from J, leaving 12 bases between them. The germline CDR1 and CDR2 sequences are LGHNA and YSLEER.

This clonotype has ten or more counts. CDR3 sequence: CAISGDRETHNEQFF. The CDR3 DNA reads as TGTGCCATCAGTGGGGACAGGGAAACGCACAATGAGCAGTTCTTC. This chain connects TRBV10-3 to TRBJ2-1; TRBD1 matches 9 bases. The CDR3 sequence is 15 residues long. V was clipped by 4 bases and J by 5 bases; unmatched bases: 6. CDR1 and CDR2 (germline): ENHRY, SYGVKD.

This clonotype was picked up a small number of times. The rearrangement links TRBV19 to TRBJ1-2, with D perhaps TRBD1 (6 bases). The V and J ends lost 7 bases and 6 bases respectively, with 21 bases between them. CDR1 is LNHDA and CDR2 is SQIVND in the germline V gene (reference sequence). The CDR3 totals 15 residues. The CDR3 coding sequence is TGTGCCAGTATGTTCACGCGGGGGCTAAAGGATGGCTACACCTTC. Its translation: CASMFTRGLKDGYTF.

The sample holds many counts of this clonotype. This rearrangement joins TRBV7-2 to TRBJ2-4; D is ambiguous. Trimming removed 0 bases at V and 3 bases at J, with 0 bases between. CDR1 is SGHTA, CDR2 FQGNSA, per germline. This CDR3 spans 12 amino acids. The CDR3 coding sequence is TGTGCCAGCAGCTTAGCCAAAAACATTCAGTACTTC. Translated, it gives CASSLAKNIQYF.

The chain employs TRBV10-3 and TRBJ2-7; 8 bases match TRBD2. V lost 0 bases and J lost 5; bases outside the gene matches: 9. This CDR3 contains 16 residues. Per the germline V gene, CDR1 is ENHRY and CDR2 is SYGVKD. The CDR3 DNA reads as TGTGCCATCAGTGAGTCGAGGGGGACGGGAGGGAACGAGCAGTACTTC. It is translated as CAISESRGTGGNEQYF.

The sample holds a few counts of this clonotype. The J gene is TRBJ2-5, the V gene TRBV6-2 or TRBV6-3, with D unclear. The closer fit of TRBJ2-7 to the DNA end suggests the J call may be wrong. The CDR3 spans 15 residues. Looked up from germline, CDR1 is MNHEY and CDR2 is SVGEGT. The CDR3 region has the DNA TGTGCCAGCAGTTCCCTCCGAAGGAGAGCCGGCGAGCAGTACTTC. The encoded protein is CASSSLRRRAGEQYF.

This clonotype has just a few counts. The genes are TRBV7-9 and TRBJ1-2, with TRBD1 matching 8 bases. Germline CDR1 is SEHNR and CDR2 is FQNEAQ (reference sequence). CDR3 length: 14 amino acids. Trimming cost V 5 bases and J 4 bases; bases outside gene matches: 6. Written as DNA, the CDR3 is TGTGCCAGCAGCGCTCAGGGGGCCGGCTATGGCTACACCTTC. Translated: CASSAQGAGYGYTF.

V gene TRBV5-1 combines with J gene TRBJ1-4; D is ambiguous. The V end was cut by 0 bases, the J end by 5 bases, with 8 bases between. The germline V gene encodes CDR1 SGHRS and CDR2 YFSETQ. CDR3 length: 14 residues. In nucleotides, the CDR3 is TGCGCCAGCAGCTTGGCCTTCAGCAATGAAAAACTGTTTTTT. Protein product: CASSLAFSNEKLFF.

The chain couples TRBV11-2 to TRBJ1-1; TRBD1 aligns across 7 bases. CDR3 size: 15 residues. J gave up 1 base and V 4 bases, and 6 bases lay outside the gene matches. Germline V gene lookup returns CDR1 SGHAT and CDR2 FQNNGV. CDR3 bases: TGTGCCAGCAGCTATCGACAGGGAACGAACACTGAAGCTTTCTTT. This sequence encodes CASSYRQGTNTEAFF. The whole variable domain, filled in from reference TRBV11-2 and TRBJ1-1, reads EAGVAQSPRYKIIEKRQSVAFWCNPISGHATLYWYQQILGQGPKLLIQFQNNGVVDDSQLPKDRFSAERLKGVDSTLKIQPAKLEDSAVYLCASSYRQGTNTEAFFGQGTRLTVV.

The rearrangement uses TRBV12-3 or TRBV12-4 and TRBJ1-1; D not certain. This CDR3 comprises 15 residues. V was shortened by 7 bases and J by 1 base, with 16 bases between the two germline ends. Written as DNA, the CDR3 is TGTGCCAGCATCTTTTTCGGGGTAGGGAACACTGAAGCTTTCTTT. It encodes CASIFFGVGNTEAFF.

The chain joins TRBV7-2 to TRBJ2-1, with 9 bases lining up with TRBD2. Trimming at V came to 7 bases and at J to 8 bases, leaving 21 bases not matched to a gene. Looked up from germline, CDR1 is SGHTA and CDR2 is FQGNSA. The CDR3 covers 18 residues. The CDR3 protein is CASTRIIGGLARRDEQFF. CDR3 nucleotides: TGTGCCAGCACCAGGATAATAGGTGGACTAGCGAGGAGGGATGAGCAGTTCTTC.

This chain links TRBV12-3 or TRBV12-4 with TRBJ2-7, with 8 bases matching TRBD1. Unmatched junction bases numbered 4, after V lost 5 bases and J lost 4 bases. The CDR3 spans 13 residues. The CDR3 bases are TGTGCCAGCAGTACGGGACAGGAGTACGAGCAGTACTTC. Protein product: CASSTGQEYEQYF.

The chain uses TRBV20-1 and TRBJ2-1; D tentatively fits TRBD1 or TRBD2 (5 bases each). Between the trimmed V and J ends, which lost 5 bases and 9 bases, there was a span of 17 bases. The germline V gene has CDR1 DFQATT and CDR2 SNEGSKA (reference sequence). CDR3 length: 13 amino acids. CDR3 sequence (DNA): TGCAGTGCTTACCGGGACCCCGAGAGTGAGCAGTTCTTC. Translation: CSAYRDPESEQFF.

J is TRBJ2-6 and V is TRBV3-1; D gene ambiguous. The V end lost 4 bases, the J end lost 1 base, and 5 bases lay between the germline ends. The CDR3 is made up of 14 amino acids. The V gene's germline CDR1 is LGHDT and CDR2 YNNKEL (reference sequence). CDR3 coding DNA: TGTGCCAGCAGCCTATTATCTGGGGCCAACGTCCTGACTTTC. Its translation is CASSLLSGANVLTF.

As concerns this clonotype: The junction shows a germline mismatch at one end, possibly a read error. The CDR3 spells CCATGQNYGYTF. In nucleotides, the CDR3 is TGCTGTGCTACGGGACAGAACTATGGCTACACCTTC. The V and J genes are TRBV20-1 and TRBJ1-2; 7 bases are shared with TRBD1. This CDR3 is 12 amino acids long. Germline CDR1 and CDR2: DFQATT and SNEGSKA (reference sequence).

This clonotype was counted a few times. The genes are TRBV20-1 and TRBJ1-1; D unresolved. The germline V gene has CDR1 DFQATT and CDR2 SNEGSKA (reference sequence). The CDR3 is 14 amino acids. V lost 6 bases to trimming and J lost 1 base, with 15 bases between them. The CDR3: CSATSLLGNTEAFF. CDR3 DNA: TGCAGTGCGACCAGCCTTCTTGGGAACACTGAAGCTTTCTTT.

V and J are TRBV5-5 and TRBJ2-7; no clear D gene. V dropped 0 bases and J dropped 0 bases, with 10 bases sitting between them. The V gene's germline CDR1 is SGHKS and CDR2 YYEKEE (reference sequence). The CDR3 totals 15 residues. This CDR3 reads CASSLAVIISYEQYF. CDR3 in DNA: TGTGCCAGCAGCTTGGCCGTAATTATCTCCTACGAGCAGTACTTC.

The gene calls are TRBV7-8 and TRBJ2-1; D is unclear. This CDR3 is 13 amino acids long. With 3 bases removed from V and 5 bases from J, the gap between germline ends came to 8 bases. Per germline, CDR1 SGHVS and CDR2 FQNEAQ. CDR3 sequence reads: CASSFSRDNEQFF. CDR3 in DNA: TGTGCCAGCAGCTTCAGTAGGGACAATGAGCAGTTCTTC.

The V call is TRBV2, the J call TRBJ2-1; possibly TRBD1 or TRBD2 for D (6 bases each). Deletions cut 7 bases from V and 0 bases from J, with 13 bases between. The CDR3 loop spans 15 amino acids. Germline V gene sequence: CDR1 SNHLY, CDR2 FYNNEI. CDR3 nucleotide sequence: TGTGCCAGCACGGGGGCGGGTGACTCCTACAATGAGCAGTTCTTC. It specifies CASTGAGDSYNEQFF.

Of note for this clonotype: The junction departs from the called germline gene at one end, perhaps through a read error. The chain joins TRBV11-3 to TRBJ1-2; 9 bases are a match to TRBD1. The CDR3 has 16 amino acids. Germline CDR1 and CDR2: SGHNT and YENEEA. The CDR3 here is CASSPRDRDLPYGCTF. DNA for the CDR3: TGTGCCAGCAGCCCCCGGGACAGGGATCTTCCCTATGGCTGCACCTTC.

CDR3 in amino acids: CASGIQGQGSLAQYF. The CDR3 DNA sequence: TGTGCCAGCGGAATACAAGGACAGGGGAGTCTGGCCCAGTACTTC. The chain employs TRBV6-4 and TRBJ2-5, with TRBD1 matching 9 bases. The CDR3 loop spans 15 amino acids. V gave up 8 bases and J gave up 9 bases; unmatched junction bases: 16. Germline V gene data show CDR1 as MRHNA and CDR2 as SNTAGT.

The CDR3: CASIVGGSSYEQYF. CDR3 sequence (DNA): TGTGCCAGCATTGTCGGCGGATCGTCCTACGAGCAGTACTTC. This chain connects TRBV28 to TRBJ2-7, with D hard to call. Germline assignment: CDR1 MDHEN and CDR2 SYDVKM. This CDR3 region has 14 residues. Trimming removed 7 bases at V and 1 base at J, with 14 bases between.

The chain joins TRBV12-3 or TRBV12-4 to TRBJ1-2; TRBD1 might be the D (5 bases). This CDR3 has 13 residues. Trimming removed 6 bases from V and 8 bases from J, with 16 bases in between. The DNA of the CDR3 is TGTGCCAGCAGCTTCTTGCAGGGCCAGGGCTACACCTTC. Its translation is CASSFLQGQGYTF.

V and J are TRBV5-6 and TRBJ2-1; 9 positions agree with TRBD1. The CDR3 is 15 amino acids. CDR1 is SGHDT and CDR2 is YYEEEE in the germline V gene. V was clipped by 3 bases and J by 8 bases; unmatched bases: 9. CDR3 sequence reads: CASSSERTGVDEQFF. CDR3 in DNA: TGTGCCAGCAGCTCGGAAAGGACAGGGGTGGATGAGCAGTTCTTC.

CDR3 nucleotides: TGCAGCGTTGTTGAGAACACTGAAGCTTTCTTT. Encoded protein: CSVVENTEAFF. The rearrangement uses TRBV29-1 and TRBJ1-1; D is unclear. V was clipped by 4 bases and J by 1 base, with 4 bases between them. The CDR3 totals 11 residues. The germline V gene encodes CDR1 SQVTM and CDR2 ANQGSEA.

In its sample, this clonotype was seen a few times. J is TRBJ2-7 and V is TRBV5-1, with 12 nucleotides matching TRBD2. V shed 0 bases, J shed 3 bases, and the junction held 4 bases outside the gene matches. Germline V gene data show CDR1 as SGHRS and CDR2 as YFSETQ. This CDR3 has 16 amino acids. The CDR3 region is CASSLAGLAGSYEQYF. As DNA, the CDR3 is TGCGCCAGCAGCTTGGCGGGACTAGCGGGTAGCTACGAGCAGTACTTC.

This clonotype was recorded a few times. The chain uses TRBV7-8 and TRBJ1-1; 8 bases are shared with TRBD1. CDR1 SGHVS and CDR2 FQNEAQ come from the germline V gene. The V segment lost 5 bases and the J segment 1 base; nucleotides outside the gene matches: 9. The CDR3 contains 16 residues. The DNA for the CDR3 is TGTGCCAGCAGCCCTCGGACAGGGAGTACGAACACTGAAGCTTTCTTT. Its translation: CASSPRTGSTNTEAFF.